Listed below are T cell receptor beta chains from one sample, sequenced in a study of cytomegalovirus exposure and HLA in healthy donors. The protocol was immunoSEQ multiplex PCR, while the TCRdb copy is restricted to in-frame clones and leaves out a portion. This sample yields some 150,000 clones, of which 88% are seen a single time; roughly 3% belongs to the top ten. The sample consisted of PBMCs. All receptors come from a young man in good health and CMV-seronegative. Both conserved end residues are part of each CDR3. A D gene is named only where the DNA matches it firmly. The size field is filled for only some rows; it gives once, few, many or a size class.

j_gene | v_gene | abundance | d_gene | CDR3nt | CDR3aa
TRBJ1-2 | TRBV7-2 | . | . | TGTGCCAGCAGCTTCGACACCTATGGCTACACCTTC | CASSFDTYGYTF
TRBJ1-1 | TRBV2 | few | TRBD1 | TGTGCCAGCAGTGAGAGATTTCGAGGGGGCGGTAGCACTGAAGCTTTCTTT | CASSERFRGGGSTEAFF
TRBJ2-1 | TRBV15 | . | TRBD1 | TGTGCCACCAGCAGAGATCCGGGGACAGGGACATCGGGTGAGCAGTTCTTC | CATSRDPGTGTSGEQFF
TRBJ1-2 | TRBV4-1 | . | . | TGCGCCAGCAGCCAAGAAGGACAGAACTATGGCTACACCTTC | CASSQEGQNYGYTF
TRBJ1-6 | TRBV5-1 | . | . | TGCGCCAGCAGCCTTCAGGGGCGCCAGTATGATTCACCCCTCCACTTT | CASSLQGRQYDSPLHF
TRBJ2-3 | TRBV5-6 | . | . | TGTGCCAGCAGCCCAGACGCGGTCACAGATACGCAGTATTTT | CASSPDAVTDTQYF
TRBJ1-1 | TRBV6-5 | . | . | TGTGCCAGCAGTCTACAGGGTCGGGGGAACACTGAAGCTTTCTTT | CASSLQGRGNTEAFF
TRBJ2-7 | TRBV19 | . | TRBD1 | TGTGCCAGTGGACAGGGGGGCGAGCAGTACTTC | CASGQGGEQYF
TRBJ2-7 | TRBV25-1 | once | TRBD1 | TGTGCCAGCAGTGAATATTCCTTGACAGGGGCCTACGAGCAGTACTTC | CASSEYSLTGAYEQYF
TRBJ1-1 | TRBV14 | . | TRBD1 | TGTGCCAGCAGCCAGACCGGGACAGTGATCATGAACACTGAAGCTTTCTTT | CASSQTGTVIMNTEAFF
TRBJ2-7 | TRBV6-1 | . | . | TGTGCCAGCAGAGGACAGACTTTTTACGAGCAGTACTTC | CASRGQTFYEQYF
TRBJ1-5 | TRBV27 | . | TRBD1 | TGTGCCAGCAGTCCGGACAGGATGGGCAATCAGCCCCAGCATTTT | CASSPDRMGNQPQHF
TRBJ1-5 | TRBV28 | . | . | TGTGCCAGCAGTTCAGACAGATCGAATCAGCCCCAGCATTTT | CASSSDRSNQPQHF
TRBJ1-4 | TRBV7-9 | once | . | TGTGCCAGCAGCTTAGTAGAAGAAAAACTGTTTTTT | CASSLVEEKLFF
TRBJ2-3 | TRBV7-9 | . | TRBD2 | TGTGCCAGCAGCCCAATAGCGGGAGCCACAGATACGCAGTATTTT | CASSPIAGATDTQYF
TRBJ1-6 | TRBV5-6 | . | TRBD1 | TGTGCCAGCAGCCCTGGGACAGGGAATAATTCACCCCTCCACTTT | CASSPGTGNNSPLHF
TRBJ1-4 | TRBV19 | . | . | TGTGCCAGTAATCCACATGAGGAAATAAGAGGTGAAAAACTGTTTTTT | CASNPHEEIRGEKLFF
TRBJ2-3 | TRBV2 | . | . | TGTGCCAGCAAAGAGGGAGTCGCGGATACGCAGTATTTT | CASKEGVADTQYF
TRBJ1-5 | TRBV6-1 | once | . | TGTGCCAGCAGTGAAAGATATGGGGGGGATCGACAGCCCCAGCATTTT | CASSERYGGDRQPQHF
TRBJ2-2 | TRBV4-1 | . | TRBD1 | TGCGCCAGCAGCCAAAGTTTGTCAGGGGGCTCTCGCGGGGAGCTGTTTTTT | CASSQSLSGGSRGELFF
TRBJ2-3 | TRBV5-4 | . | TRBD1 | TGTGCCAGCACCGGACAGGAAGCAGATACGCAGTATTTT | CASTGQEADTQYF
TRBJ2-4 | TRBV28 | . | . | TGTGCCAGCAGTGGGTCAGGGGTGCTAGCCAAAAACATTCAGTACTTC | CASSGSGVLAKNIQYF
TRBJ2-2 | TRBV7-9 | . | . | TGTGCCAGCAGCTTACCGCCCGGGTCCACCGGGGAGCTGTTTTTT | CASSLPPGSTGELFF
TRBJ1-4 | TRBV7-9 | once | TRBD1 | TGTGCCAGCAGCTGGGGACAGCCGGGAGATGAAAAACTGTTTTTT | CASSWGQPGDEKLFF
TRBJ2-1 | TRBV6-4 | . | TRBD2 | TGTGCCAGCAGTGAACTAGCGGGTTACAATGAGCAGTTCTTC | CASSELAGYNEQFF
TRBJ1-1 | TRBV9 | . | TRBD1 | TGTGCCAGCAGCGGCGAAGGGGGCTGGAACACTGAAGCTTTCTTT | CASSGEGGWNTEAFF
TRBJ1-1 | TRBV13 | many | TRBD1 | TGTGCCAGCAGCAATCTAAACATATTACCGGGACAGCTGAACACTGAAGCTTTCTTT | CASSNLNILPGQLNTEAFF
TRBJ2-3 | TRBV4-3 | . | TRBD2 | TGCGCCAGCAGCCAAAATAGCGGGAGGAGGGGCACAGATACGCAGTATTTT | CASSQNSGRRGTDTQYF
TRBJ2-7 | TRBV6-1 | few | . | TGTGCCAGCAGTTACAGGGACGAGCAGTACTTC | CASSYRDEQYF
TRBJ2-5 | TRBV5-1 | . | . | TGCGCCAGCAGCTTGATGCAGCAAGAGACCCAGTACTTC | CASSLMQQETQYF
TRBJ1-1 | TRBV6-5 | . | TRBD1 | TGTGCCAGCAGTTTCGGGACAGGGCAAACTGAAGCTTTCTTT | CASSFGTGQTEAFF
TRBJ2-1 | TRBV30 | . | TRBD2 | TGTGCCTGGAGTGCCTCCTCAGCGGGGTTCGCCAATGAGCAGTTCTTC | CAWSASSAGFANEQFF
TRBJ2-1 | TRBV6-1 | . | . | TGTGCCAGCAGGGGCCAGGGCTACAATGAGCAGTTCTTC | CASRGQGYNEQFF
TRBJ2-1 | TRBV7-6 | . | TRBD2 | TGTGCCAGCAGCTATACTAGCGGACCTTACAATGAGCAGTTCTTC | CASSYTSGPYNEQFF
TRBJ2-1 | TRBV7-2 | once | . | TGTGCCAGCAGCCTTGAGACTAGTCACTTCAATGAGCAGTTCTTC | CASSLETSHFNEQFF
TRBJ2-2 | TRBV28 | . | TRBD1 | TGTGCCAGCAGCAGACAGGGGCCTTCGAACACCGGGGAGCTGTTTTTT | CASSRQGPSNTGELFF
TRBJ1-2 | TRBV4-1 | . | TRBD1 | TGCGCCAGCAGCCAACAAGACGGGACAGACTATGGCTACACCTTC | CASSQQDGTDYGYTF
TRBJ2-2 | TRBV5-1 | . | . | TGCGCCAGCAGCTTGGAACGGGGTGAGACCGGGGAGCTGTTTTTT | CASSLERGETGELFF
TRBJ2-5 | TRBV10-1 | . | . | TGCGCCAGCAGTGAGAATGGGGGCAGAGCCCAGTACTTC | CASSENGGRAQYF
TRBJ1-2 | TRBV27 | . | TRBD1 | TGTGCCAGCAGTTCAACAGGGGTCTATGGCTACACCTTC | CASSSTGVYGYTF
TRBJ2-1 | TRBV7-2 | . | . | TGTGCCAGCAGCTTAGATAGTCGGACTTACAATGAGCAGTTCTTC | CASSLDSRTYNEQFF
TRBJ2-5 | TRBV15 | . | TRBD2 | TGTGCCACCAGCAGAGATCGGATAAGACTAGCGGGGGTAATAGAGACCCAGTACTTC | CATSRDRIRLAGVIETQYF
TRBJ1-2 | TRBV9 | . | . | TGTGCCAGCAGCGTAGTCAGTAATGGCTACACCTTC | CASSVVSNGYTF